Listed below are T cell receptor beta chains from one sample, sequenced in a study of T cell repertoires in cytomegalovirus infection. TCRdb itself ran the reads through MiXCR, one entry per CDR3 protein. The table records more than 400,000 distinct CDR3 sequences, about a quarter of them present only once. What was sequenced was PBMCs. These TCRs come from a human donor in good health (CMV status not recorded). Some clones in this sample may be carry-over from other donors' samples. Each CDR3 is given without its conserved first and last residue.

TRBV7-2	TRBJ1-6	ASSLGSGGRSPLH
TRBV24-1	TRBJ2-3	ATSDPGGPGTDTQY
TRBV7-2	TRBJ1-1	ASSSVTGATEAF
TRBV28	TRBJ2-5	ASSFESRDWGETQY
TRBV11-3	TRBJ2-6	ASSLASTGTRSGANVLT
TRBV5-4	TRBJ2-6	ASSFGSPGANVLT
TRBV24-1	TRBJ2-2	ATSFLGELF
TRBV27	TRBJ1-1	ASSSTPGGLNTEAF
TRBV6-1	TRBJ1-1	ASRSPGRNTEAF
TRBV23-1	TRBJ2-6	ARYDLAAPPGANVLT
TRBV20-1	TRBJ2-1	SARRAGKDYEQF
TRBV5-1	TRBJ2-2	ASSSLSGNTGELF
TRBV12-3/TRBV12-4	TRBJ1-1	ASRPGTEAF
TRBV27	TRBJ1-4	ASSLSFRGAGEKLF
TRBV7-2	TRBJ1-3	ASSLGGGSGNTIY
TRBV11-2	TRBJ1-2	ASSQTQGYNYGYT